Listed here are 10 T cell receptor beta chains from one sample, sequenced in a study of T cells in Graves' hyperthyroidism and ophthalmopathy. Researchers amplified the TCR beta CDR3 regions from RNA transcripts. First-round RT-PCR targeting the TCR CDR3 was performed with the HTBI primer set. One entry per CDR3 protein results from TCRdb running MiXCR on the multiplex PCR reads. The table lists approximately 640,000 distinct CDR3 sequences, about 18% of them singletons, with around a sixth in the top ten. Input material: blood. The source is a man aged 45-65 years with Graves' hyperthyroidism.

This rearrangement joins TRBV27 to TRBJ1-5; no definite D call. The CDR3 sequence is 15 residues long. Trimming left V 3 bases short and J 4 bases short, with 13 bases between. Germline lookup yields CDR1 MNHEY and CDR2 SMNVEV (reference sequence). The CDR3 DNA sequence: TGTGCCAGCAGTTTCGGGTCGGTGGGAAATCAGCCCCAGCATTTT. This encodes CASSFGSVGNQPQHF.

This clonotype was counted ten times or more. The chain combines TRBV11-2 with TRBJ2-1; D not resolved. V shed 3 bases and J shed 8 bases, with 8 bases lying between them. Germline V CDR1 and CDR2: SGHAT, FQNNGV. The CDR3 is made up of 12 amino acids. The CDR3 loop reads CASSLTQDEQFF. CDR3 nucleotides: TGTGCCAGCAGCTTGACTCAAGATGAGCAGTTCTTC.

This clonotype was seen only a few times. The gene calls are TRBV18 and TRBJ2-1; possibly TRBD1 or TRBD2 for D (5 bases each). Per germline, CDR1 KGHSH and CDR2 LQKENI. V lost 4 bases and J lost 2, with 12 bases in between. This CDR3 has 15 residues. CDR3 protein: CASSRLGETYNEQFF. In DNA, the CDR3 is TGTGCCAGCTCACGATTAGGGGAGACCTACAATGAGCAGTTCTTC.

V is TRBV13 and J is TRBJ2-5; 9 bases align to TRBD2. The ends lost 7 bases at V and 4 bases at J; junction bases unmatched: 19. Germline CDR1 is PRHDT and CDR2 is FYEKMQ (reference sequence). The CDR3 is 18 amino acids. The CDR3 coding sequence is TGTGCCAGCACTCCCTCCCCCGCGGGAGGGCCGAATACAGAGACCCAGTACTTC. It yields the protein CASTPSPAGGPNTETQYF.

This chain links TRBV27 with TRBJ1-3, with D hard to call. The length of the CDR3 is 15 residues. V dropped 0 bases and J dropped 3 bases, with 9 bases sitting between them. Germline CDR1 MNHEY, CDR2 SMNVEV (reference sequence). CDR3 in amino acids: CASSLSGGFGNTIYF. DNA for the CDR3: TGTGCCAGCAGTTTATCGGGAGGGTTTGGAAACACCATATATTTT.

The gene calls are TRBV6-2 or TRBV6-3 and TRBJ1-5, with D unclear. This CDR3 comprises 13 residues. Trimming pared 2 bases from V and 4 bases from J, leaving 6 bases between. The germline gives CDR1 MNHEY, CDR2 SVGEGT. CDR3 nucleotides: TGTGCCAGCAGTTACGTGGGTAATCAGCCCCAGCATTTT. Translating gives CASSYVGNQPQHF.

The chain links TRBV12-3 or TRBV12-4 to TRBJ1-4, with D possibly TRBD1 on 6 matching bases. The ends were cut back, 5 bases at V and 7 bases at J, with 17 bases in the middle. This CDR3 has 15 amino acids. CDR3 in DNA: TGTGCCAGCAGTCCCCAATCCGGGACAACTGAAAAACTGTTTTTT. Translated, it gives CASSPQSGTTEKLFF.

The gene calls are TRBV24-1 and TRBJ2-1; D perhaps matches TRBD1 (6 bases). Between the trimmed V and J ends, which lost 7 bases and 12 bases, there was a span of 12 bases. The germline V gene has CDR1 KGHDR and CDR2 SFDVKD. There are 11 residues in the CDR3. Here the CDR3 reads CATSDRTWQFF. Here the CDR3 DNA reads TGTGCCACCAGCGACAGGACTTGGCAGTTCTTC.

The chain joins TRBV9 to TRBJ1-1, with 8 bases aligning to TRBD1. CDR1 is SGDLS and CDR2 is YYNGEE in the germline V gene. Trimming cost V 4 bases and J 7 bases; bases outside gene matches: 9. The CDR3 is 14 amino acids. This CDR3 reads CASSPTGQAFEAFF. The CDR3 DNA follows: TGTGCCAGCAGCCCCACGGGACAGGCGTTTGAAGCTTTCTTT.

This clonotype was counted many times. The V gene is TRBV28, the J gene TRBJ2-5; D is possibly TRBD1 (6 bases). From germline, CDR1 is MDHEN and CDR2 SYDVKM. The CDR3 covers 13 residues. The V gene lost 8 bases and the J gene lost 2 bases, with 12 bases spanning the gap. CDR3 sequence (DNA): TGTGCCAGCGGCACAGGGCCACAAGAGACCCAGTACTTC. It translates to CASGTGPQETQYF.